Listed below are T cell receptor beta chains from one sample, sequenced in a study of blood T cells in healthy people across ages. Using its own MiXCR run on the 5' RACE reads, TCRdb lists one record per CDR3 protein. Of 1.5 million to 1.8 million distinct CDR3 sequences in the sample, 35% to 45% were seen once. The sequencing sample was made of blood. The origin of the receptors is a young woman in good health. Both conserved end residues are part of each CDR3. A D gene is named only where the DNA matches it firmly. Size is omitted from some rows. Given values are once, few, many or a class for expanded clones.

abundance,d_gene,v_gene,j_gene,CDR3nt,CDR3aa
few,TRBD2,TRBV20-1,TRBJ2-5,TGCAGTGCAACCCGGACTAGCGGGAGGACCAGAGAGACCCAGTACTTC,CSATRTSGRTRETQYF
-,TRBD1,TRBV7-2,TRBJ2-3,TGTACCAGCAGCTTTACGGGACAGGGGGATACGCAGTATTTT,CTSSFTGQGDTQYF
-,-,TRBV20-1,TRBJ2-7,TGCAGTGCCTATAGCTCCTTTACCGGGACCTACGAGCAGTACTTC,CSAYSSFTGTYEQYF
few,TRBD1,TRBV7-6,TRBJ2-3,TGTGCCAGCAGCTTGCTCGGACAGGGGGCTGCAGATACGCAGTATTTT,CASSLLGQGAADTQYF
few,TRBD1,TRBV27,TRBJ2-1,TGTGCCAGCAGTTTCTCTAGGACAGGTATGGCCGAGCAGTTCTTC,CASSFSRTGMAEQFF
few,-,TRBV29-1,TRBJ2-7,TGCAGCACTTCCCATGGAGCGGTTTACGAGCAGTACTTC,CSTSHGAVYEQYF
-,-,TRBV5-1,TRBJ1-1,TGCGCCAGCAGCGGGGGGGCCGGGGTGAACACTGAAGCTTTCTTT,CASSGGAGVNTEAFF
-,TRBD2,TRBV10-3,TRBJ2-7,TGTGCCATCAGTGGTTTAGCGGGAAACTACAATGAGCAGTACTTC,CAISGLAGNYNEQYF
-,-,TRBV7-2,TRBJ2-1,TGTGCCAGCAGCCCCGGGGGCTCACACTACAATGAGCAGTTCTTC,CASSPGGSHYNEQFF
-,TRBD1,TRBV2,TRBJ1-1,TGTGCCAGCAGTGCACAGGGGGCTTGGACTGAAGCTTTCTTT,CASSAQGAWTEAFF
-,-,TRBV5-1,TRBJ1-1,TGCGCCAGCAGCCAGAGACGGACCAACACTGAAGCTTTCTTT,CASSQRRTNTEAFF
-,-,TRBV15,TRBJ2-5,TGTGCCACCAGCAGAGATGTGGCAGCCCAAGAGACCCAGTACTTC,CATSRDVAAQETQYF
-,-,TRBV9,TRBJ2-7,TGTGCCAGCAGCGTTGAGTCTCGTCTGACGAGCGAGCAGTACTTC,CASSVESRLTSEQYF
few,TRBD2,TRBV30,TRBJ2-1,TGTGCCTGGAACTGGGGACTAGTATCCTACAATGAGCAGTTCTTC,CAWNWGLVSYNEQFF
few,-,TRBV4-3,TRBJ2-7,TGCGCCAGCAGCCAAGCTAGGGGGGTCTACGAGCAGTACTTC,CASSQARGVYEQYF
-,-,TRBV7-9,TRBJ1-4,TGTGCCAGCAGCAATCGACAGGCAACTAATGAAAAACTGTTTTTT,CASSNRQATNEKLFF
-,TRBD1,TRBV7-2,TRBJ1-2,TGTGCCGGCAGCTTGGGGACAGGGTATGGCTACACCTTC,CAGSLGTGYGYTF
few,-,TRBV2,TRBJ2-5,TGTGCCAGCAGAAACATCTTAGGAGAGACCCAGTACTTC,CASRNILGETQYF
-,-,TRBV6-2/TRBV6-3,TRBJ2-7,TGTGCCAGCAGTTGGTCGGGTGGCGAGCAGTACTTC,CASSWSGGEQYF
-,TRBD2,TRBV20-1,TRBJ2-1,TGCAGTGCTAGCCCTAGCGGGTACAATGAGCAGTTCTTC,CSASPSGYNEQFF
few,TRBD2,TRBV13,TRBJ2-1,TGTGCCAGCAGCGTCAGACTAGCGGGGGTACACAATGAGCAGTTCTTC,CASSVRLAGVHNEQFF
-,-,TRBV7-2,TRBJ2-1,TGTGCCAGCAGCTTAAGGACTGCGGAGAGGTCCTACAATAAGCAGTTCTTC,CASSLRTAERSYNKQFF
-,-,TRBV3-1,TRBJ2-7,TGTGCCAGCAGCCTAACCGGGAGTGGGGCCTACGAGCAGTACTTC,CASSLTGSGAYEQYF
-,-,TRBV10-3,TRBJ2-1,TGTGCCATCGCAGTTGACCGCTCCTACAATGAGCAGTTCTTC,CAIAVDRSYNEQFF